This T cell receptor (beta chain) was recovered during a study of regulatory T cells in long-lasting Graves disease. Study at large: Recently diagnosed Graves' patients had received antithyroid drugs for under 3 months. Study results and limitations: Favoring TRBV28, TRBJ1-2 and TRBJ2-5 was a feature seen in persistent disease. The number of shared public clonotypes was higher in persistent patients (2,741) than new patients (around 890).

Sample time point: newly diagnosed GD, antithyroid drugs for less than 3 months. Following extraction of RNA from PBMCs, that RNA was used to make the TCR library. Germline values: CDR1 DFQATT, CDR2 SNEGSKA (reference sequence). The CDR3 loop spans 12 amino acids. V shed 4 bases and J shed 4 bases, with 9 bases lying between them. In building TCR beta libraries, iRepertoire HTBI primers were used together with Arm-PCR of CDR3 regions. Source study methods: Identification across samples found some 60 TRBV and about 15 TRBJ segments. TCRdb processed the multiplex PCR reads anew with MiXCR; each CDR3 protein has one entry. Clone size and V and J calls follow TCRdb, not the original study. The data hold approximately 250,000 distinct CDR3 sequences, with 15% to 20% observed a single time. Ten or more counts support this clonotype. Its target is unknown.

The receptor was derived from a female donor with Graves disease. This sequence joins TRBV20-1 and TRBJ2-3; D remains ambiguous. The source was peripheral blood mononuclear cells (PBMCs), collected at new diagnosis, from a patient treated with antithyroid drugs. The CDR3 nucleotides are TGCAGTGCTACGAAATCCGCAGATACGCAGTATTTT. Residues: CSATKSADTQYF.